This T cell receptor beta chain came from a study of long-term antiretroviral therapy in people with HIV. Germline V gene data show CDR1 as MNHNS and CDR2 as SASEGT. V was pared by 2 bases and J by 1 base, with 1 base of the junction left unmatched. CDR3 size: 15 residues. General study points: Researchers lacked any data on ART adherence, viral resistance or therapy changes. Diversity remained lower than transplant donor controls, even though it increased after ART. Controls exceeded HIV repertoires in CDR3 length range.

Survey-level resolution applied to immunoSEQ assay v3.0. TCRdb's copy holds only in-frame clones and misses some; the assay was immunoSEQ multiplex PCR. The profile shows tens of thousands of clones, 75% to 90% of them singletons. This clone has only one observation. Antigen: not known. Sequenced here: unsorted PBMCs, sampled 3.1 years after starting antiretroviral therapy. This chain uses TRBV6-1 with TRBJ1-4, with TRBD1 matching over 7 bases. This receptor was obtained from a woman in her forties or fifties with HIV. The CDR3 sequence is CASSEQGETNEKLFF. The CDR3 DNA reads TGTGCCAGCAGTGAACAGGGGGAAACTAATGAAAAACTGTTTTTT.